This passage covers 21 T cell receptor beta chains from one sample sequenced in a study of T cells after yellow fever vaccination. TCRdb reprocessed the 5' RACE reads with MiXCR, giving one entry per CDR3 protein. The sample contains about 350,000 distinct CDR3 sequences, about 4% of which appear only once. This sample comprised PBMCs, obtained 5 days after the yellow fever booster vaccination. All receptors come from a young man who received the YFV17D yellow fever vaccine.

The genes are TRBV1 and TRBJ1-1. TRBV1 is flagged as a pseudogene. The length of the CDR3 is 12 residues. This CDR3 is CTGGRVNTEAFF. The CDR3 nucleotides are TGCACCGGCGGACGGGTGAACACTGAAGCTTTCTTT.

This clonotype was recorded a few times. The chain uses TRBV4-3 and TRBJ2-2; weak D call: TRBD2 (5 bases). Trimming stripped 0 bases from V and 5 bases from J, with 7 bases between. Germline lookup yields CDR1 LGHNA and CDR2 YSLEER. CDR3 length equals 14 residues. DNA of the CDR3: TGCGCCAGCAGCCAAGAGAGAGGGACCGGGGAGCTGTTTTTT. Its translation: CASSQERGTGELFF.

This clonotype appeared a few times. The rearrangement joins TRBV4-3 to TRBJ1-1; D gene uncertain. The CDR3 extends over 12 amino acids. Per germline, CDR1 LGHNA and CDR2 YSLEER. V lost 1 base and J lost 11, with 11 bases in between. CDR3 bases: TGCGCCAGCAGCCAAGCGTCGGGTTTGGCTTTCTTT. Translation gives CASSQASGLAFF.

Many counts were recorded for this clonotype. In DNA form, the CDR3 reads TGCAGTGCTAGAGATTCGGGTTATGGCTACACCTTC. Its protein product is CSARDSGYGYTF. The V gene is TRBV20-1, the J gene TRBJ1-2, with unresolved D. CDR3 length equals 12 residues. V lost 0 bases and J lost 5, with 7 bases in between. The germline gives CDR1 DFQATT, CDR2 SNEGSKA (reference sequence).

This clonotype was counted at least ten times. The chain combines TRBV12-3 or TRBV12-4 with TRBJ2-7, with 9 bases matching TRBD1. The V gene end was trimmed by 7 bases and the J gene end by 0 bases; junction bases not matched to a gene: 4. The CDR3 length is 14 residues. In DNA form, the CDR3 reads TGTGCCAGCACCGGGACAGGGAGCTCCTACGAGCAGTACTTC. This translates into CASTGTGSSYEQYF.

CDR3 coding DNA: TGTGCCAGCAGCAAAGGGGGGTTTGAAGCTTTCTTT. It encodes CASSKGGFEAFF. This rearrangement joins TRBV28 to TRBJ1-1; D may be TRBD1 (6 bases). Trimming pared 6 bases from V and 7 bases from J, leaving 12 bases between. The CDR3 sequence is 12 residues long. Germline V CDR1 and CDR2: MDHEN, SYDVKM.

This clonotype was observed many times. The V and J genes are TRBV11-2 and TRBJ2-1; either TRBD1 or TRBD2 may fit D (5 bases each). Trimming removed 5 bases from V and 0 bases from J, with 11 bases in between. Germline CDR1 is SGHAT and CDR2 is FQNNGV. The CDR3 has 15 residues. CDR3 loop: CASSPRGRSYNEQFF. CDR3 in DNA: TGTGCCAGCAGCCCTCGGGGCCGCTCCTACAATGAGCAGTTCTTC.

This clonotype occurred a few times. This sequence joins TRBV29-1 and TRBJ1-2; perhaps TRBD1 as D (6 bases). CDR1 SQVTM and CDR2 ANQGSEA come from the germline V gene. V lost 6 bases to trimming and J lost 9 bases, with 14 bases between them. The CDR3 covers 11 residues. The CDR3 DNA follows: TGCAGCGTAGCCCACAGGGAAAGCTACACCTTC. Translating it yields CSVAHRESYTF.

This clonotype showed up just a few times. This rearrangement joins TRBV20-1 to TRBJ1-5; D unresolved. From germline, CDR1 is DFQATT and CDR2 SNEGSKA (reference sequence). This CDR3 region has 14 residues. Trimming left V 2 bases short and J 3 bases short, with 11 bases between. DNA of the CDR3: TGCAGTGCTAGAAAAGGACGGAACAATCAGCCCCAGCATTTT. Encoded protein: CSARKGRNNQPQHF.

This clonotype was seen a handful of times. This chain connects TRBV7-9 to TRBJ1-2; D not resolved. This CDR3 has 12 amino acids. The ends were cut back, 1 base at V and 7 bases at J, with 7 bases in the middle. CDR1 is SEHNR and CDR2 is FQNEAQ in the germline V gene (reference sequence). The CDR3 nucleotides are TGTGCCAGCAGCTTAGAGAGAGCTGGCTACACCTTC. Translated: CASSLERAGYTF.

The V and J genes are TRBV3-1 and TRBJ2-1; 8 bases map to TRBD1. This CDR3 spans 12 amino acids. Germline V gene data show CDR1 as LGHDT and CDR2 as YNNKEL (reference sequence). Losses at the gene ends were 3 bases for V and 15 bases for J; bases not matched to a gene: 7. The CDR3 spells CASSHRGREWFF. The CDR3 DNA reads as TGTGCCAGCAGCCACAGGGGGCGAGAATGGTTCTTC.

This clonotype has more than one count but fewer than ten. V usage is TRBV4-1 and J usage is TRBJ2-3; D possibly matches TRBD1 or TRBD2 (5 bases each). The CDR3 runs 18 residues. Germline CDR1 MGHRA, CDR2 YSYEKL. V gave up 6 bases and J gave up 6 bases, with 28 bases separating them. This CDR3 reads CASRLLVRGRITKDTQYF. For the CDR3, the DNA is TGCGCCAGCAGGCTCTTGGTGAGGGGCAGAATCACGAAGGATACGCAGTATTTT.

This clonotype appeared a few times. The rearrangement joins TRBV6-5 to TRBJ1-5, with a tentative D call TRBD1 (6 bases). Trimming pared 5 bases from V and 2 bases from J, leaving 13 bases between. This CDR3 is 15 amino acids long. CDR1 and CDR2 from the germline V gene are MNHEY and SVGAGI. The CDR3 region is CASSIQGNGNQPQHF. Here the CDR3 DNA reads TGTGCCAGCAGTATACAGGGAAACGGCAATCAGCCCCAGCATTTT.

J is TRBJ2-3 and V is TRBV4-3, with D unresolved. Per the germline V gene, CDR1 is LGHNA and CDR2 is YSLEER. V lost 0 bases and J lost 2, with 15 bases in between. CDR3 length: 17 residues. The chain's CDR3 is CASSQDFTHQPTDTQYF. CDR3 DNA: TGCGCCAGCAGCCAAGACTTCACCCATCAGCCCACAGATACGCAGTATTTT.

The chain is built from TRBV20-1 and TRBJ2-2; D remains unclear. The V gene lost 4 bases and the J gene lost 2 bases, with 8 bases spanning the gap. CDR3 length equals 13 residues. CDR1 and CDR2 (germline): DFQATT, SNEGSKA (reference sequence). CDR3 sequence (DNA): TGCAGTGCTAACCCGGGTAACACCGGGGAGCTGTTTTTT. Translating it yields CSANPGNTGELFF.

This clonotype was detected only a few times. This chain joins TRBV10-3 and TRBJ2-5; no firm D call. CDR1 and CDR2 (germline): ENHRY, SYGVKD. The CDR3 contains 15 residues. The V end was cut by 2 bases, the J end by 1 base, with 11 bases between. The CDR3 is CAISESLETQETQYF. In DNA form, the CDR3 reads TGTGCCATCAGTGAGAGTCTGGAGACCCAAGAGACCCAGTACTTC.

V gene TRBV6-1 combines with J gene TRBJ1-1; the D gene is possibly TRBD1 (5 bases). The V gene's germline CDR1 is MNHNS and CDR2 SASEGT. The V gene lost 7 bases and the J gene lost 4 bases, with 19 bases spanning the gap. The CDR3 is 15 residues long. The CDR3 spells CASTRGVKPSTEAFF. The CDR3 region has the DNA TGTGCCAGCACCCGAGGGGTAAAACCGAGCACTGAAGCTTTCTTT.

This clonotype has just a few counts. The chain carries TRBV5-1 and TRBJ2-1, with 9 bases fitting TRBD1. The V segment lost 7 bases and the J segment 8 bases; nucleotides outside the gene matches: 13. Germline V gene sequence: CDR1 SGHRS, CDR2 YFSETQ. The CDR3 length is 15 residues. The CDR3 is CASSTTGTGWDEQFF. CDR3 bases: TGCGCCAGCTCAACCACCGGGACAGGGTGGGATGAGCAGTTCTTC.

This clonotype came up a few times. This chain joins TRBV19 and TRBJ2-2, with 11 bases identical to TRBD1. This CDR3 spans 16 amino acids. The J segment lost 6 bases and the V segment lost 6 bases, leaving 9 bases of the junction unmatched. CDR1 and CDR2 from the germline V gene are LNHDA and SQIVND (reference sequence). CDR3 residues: CASRWKGQGVAGELFF. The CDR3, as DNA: TGTGCCAGTAGGTGGAAGGGACAGGGGGTTGCCGGGGAGCTGTTTTTT.

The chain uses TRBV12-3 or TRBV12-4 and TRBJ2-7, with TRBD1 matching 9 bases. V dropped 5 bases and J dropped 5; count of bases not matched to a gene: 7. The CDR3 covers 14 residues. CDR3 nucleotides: TGTGCCAGCAGTACCCGGGACAGGGACCACGAGCAGTACTTC. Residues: CASSTRDRDHEQYF.

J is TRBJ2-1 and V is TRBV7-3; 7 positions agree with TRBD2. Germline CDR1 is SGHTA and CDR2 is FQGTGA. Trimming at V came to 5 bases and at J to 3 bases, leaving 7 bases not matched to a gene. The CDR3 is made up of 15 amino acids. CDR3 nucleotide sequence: TGTGCCAGCAGCGTCTCTAGCGGACTCTACAATGAGCAGTTCTTC. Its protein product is CASSVSSGLYNEQFF.